These 17 T cell receptor beta chains originate from one sample sequenced in a study of T-cell memory formation after mild COVID-19. TCRdb re-derived calls from the 5' RACE reads in MiXCR, one entry per CDR3 protein. The table has hundreds of thousands of distinct CDR3 sequences, approximately 15% seen once. The sequenced sample was PBMCs or a T cell subset sorted from them (not recorded which). These receptors all come from a man younger than 35 who had mild COVID-19 (a few samples of this study predate the infection). Cell type and time point are not known.

In this sample, this clonotype turned up a few times. The V and J genes are TRBV10-1 and TRBJ2-3; D is undetermined. The germline gives CDR1 WNHNN, CDR2 SYGVQD (reference sequence). This CDR3 is 16 amino acids long. V dropped 3 bases and J dropped 0 bases, with 13 bases sitting between them. The CDR3 region is CASSEWTGLSTDTQYF. The CDR3 DNA follows: TGCGCCAGCAGTGAATGGACGGGTTTAAGCACAGATACGCAGTATTTT.

The V gene is TRBV12-3 or TRBV12-4, the J gene TRBJ2-2; D not certain. V gave up 2 bases and J gave up 2 bases, with 3 bases separating them. The CDR3 contains 13 residues. The CDR3 protein is CASSLYNTGELFF. CDR3 sequence (DNA): TGTGCCAGCAGTTTATATAACACCGGGGAGCTGTTTTTT.

This clonotype was recorded a few times. The chain joins TRBV7-2 to TRBJ1-1; weak D call: TRBD1 (6 bases). V lost 5 bases and J 2 bases, leaving 15 bases between the germline ends. The CDR3 is 15 residues long. Looked up from germline, CDR1 is SGHTA and CDR2 is FQGNSA. The CDR3 is CASSRGATGNTEAFF. The CDR3 DNA reads TGTGCCAGCAGCAGGGGAGCGACAGGCAACACTGAAGCTTTCTTT.

This clonotype showed up just a few times. The chain employs TRBV12-3 or TRBV12-4 and TRBJ2-2; TRBD1 matches 9 bases. Trimming removed 7 bases from V and 5 bases from J; junction bases left unmatched: 11. This CDR3 has 16 residues. The CDR3 spells CASTTGQGGLTGELFF. The CDR3 DNA reads TGTGCCAGCACCACGGGACAGGGAGGGTTGACCGGGGAGCTGTTTTTT.

In its sample, this clonotype was seen many times. The chain couples TRBV5-1 to TRBJ2-3; 9 positions match TRBD2. The V segment lost 1 base and the J segment 0 bases; nucleotides outside the gene matches: 6. The CDR3 consists of 17 residues. The germline V gene encodes CDR1 SGHRS and CDR2 YFSETQ. The CDR3 spells CASSLRASGASTDTQYF. Here the CDR3 DNA reads TGCGCCAGCAGCTTGAGGGCTAGCGGGGCTAGCACAGATACGCAGTATTTT.

This clonotype was counted only a few times. The chain uses TRBV29-1 and TRBJ1-1, with 9 bases aligning to TRBD1. The CDR3 contains 14 residues. Germline V gene data show CDR1 as SQVTM and CDR2 as ANQGSEA. The trim removed 4 bases at V and 4 bases at J, leaving 7 bases unmatched. CDR3 DNA sequence: TGCAGCGTTGGCGGGACAGGGAGGAGCACTGAAGCTTTCTTT. Its protein is CSVGGTGRSTEAFF. Variable domain in full (rest from reference TRBV29-1 and TRBJ1-1): SAVISQKPSRDICQRGTSLTIQCQVDSQVTMMFWYRQQPGQSLTLIATANQGSEATYESGFVIDKFPISRPNLTFSTLTVSNMSPEDSSIYLCSVGGTGRSTEAFFGQGTRLTVV.

This clonotype showed up just a few times. Its ends do not fully match the called genes, so a read error is possible. The chain joins TRBV11-1 to TRBJ2-7, with D maybe TRBD1 (6 bases). Germline V gene sequence: CDR1 SGHAT, CDR2 FQDESV (reference sequence). This CDR3 has 15 amino acids. CDR3 nucleotide sequence: TGTGCCAGCAGCCCAAGTAGGGGGACGATCGACGAGAAGTACTTC. Its translation: CASSPSRGTIDEKYF.

The chain links TRBV2 to TRBJ1-1; 7 bases are shared with TRBD1. The CDR3 is 13 residues long. Germline values: CDR1 SNHLY, CDR2 FYNNEI. After removal of 10 bases from V and 0 bases from J, the junction contained 5 bases not matched to a gene. CDR3 bases: TGTGCCACCCGACAGGGAGTGAACACTGAAGCTTTCTTT. Amino acid sequence: CATRQGVNTEAFF. Full variable domain (outside the CDR3, taken from reference TRBV2 and TRBJ1-1): EPEVTQTPSHQVTQMGQEVILRCVPISNHLYFYWYRQILGQKVEFLVSFYNNEISEKSEIFDDQFSVERPDGSNFTLKIRSTKLEDSAMYFCATRQGVNTEAFFGQGTRLTVV.

The chain is built from TRBV7-2 and TRBJ2-1; 11 positions match TRBD1. This CDR3 is 14 amino acids long. In germline, CDR1 is SGHTA, CDR2 FQGNSA. V lost 8 bases to trimming and J lost 7 bases; unmatched junction nucleotides: 7. CDR3 coding DNA: TGTGCCAGCGGCCCGGACAGGGGGCGGAATGAGCAGTTCTTC. Amino acid sequence: CASGPDRGRNEQFF.

CDR3 region: CASGGEAYNEQFF. The CDR3 nucleotides read TGTGCCAGCGGGGGGGAAGCCTACAATGAGCAGTTCTTC. The V gene is TRBV18, the J gene TRBJ2-1, with 7 bases aligning to TRBD2. Germline V gene sequence: CDR1 KGHSH, CDR2 LQKENI. This CDR3 is 13 amino acids long. V trimming: 8 bases; J trimming: 2 bases; junction bases outside the gene matches: 3.

This clonotype has a handful of counts. The gene calls are TRBV11-3 and TRBJ2-2; TRBD2 aligns across 10 bases. The CDR3 covers 16 residues. V lost 5 bases, J lost 5 bases, and 8 bases stayed unmatched. Germline V gives CDR1 SGHNT, CDR2 YENEEA. In DNA form, the CDR3 reads TGTGCCAGCAGCGGGCGATCTAGCGGGGGAACCGGGGAGCTGTTTTTT. This translates into CASSGRSSGGTGELFF. Looking up the rest from reference TRBV11-3 and TRBJ2-2 gives the full variable domain: EAGVVQSPRYKIIEKKQPVAFWCNPISGHNTLYWYLQNLGQGPELLIRYENEEAVDDSQLPKDRFSAERLKGVDSTLKIQPAELGDSAVYLCASSGRSSGGTGELFFGEGSRLTVL.

This chain connects TRBV6-6 to TRBJ2-7; 11 positions agree with TRBD2. Germline CDR1 and CDR2: MNHNY and SVGAGI (reference sequence). This CDR3 is built from 14 residues. With V trimmed by 10 bases and J by 2 bases, 7 bases remained unmatched. The CDR3 bases are TGTGCCACGAAAGGACTAGCGGGCCCCTACGAGCAGTACGTC. Protein sequence: CATKGLAGPYEQYV.

This clonotype was observed a handful of times. The chain is built from TRBV5-5 and TRBJ2-6; a possible D gene is TRBD1 (6 bases). V was clipped by 9 bases and J by 0 bases, with 22 bases between them. From germline, CDR1 is SGHKS and CDR2 YYEKEE (reference sequence). This CDR3 spans 18 amino acids. The CDR3 loop is CATTRWGLLGSGANVLTF. The CDR3 bases are TGTGCCACTACGCGATGGGGGCTGTTAGGCTCTGGGGCCAACGTCCTGACTTTC.

This clonotype was observed a few times. The chain carries TRBV7-2 and TRBJ1-1; the D is unclear. The V end was cut by 2 bases, the J end by 12 bases, with 22 bases between. Germline-derived CDR1 and CDR2 are SGHTA and FQGNSA. CDR3 length: 15 residues. Here the CDR3 reads CASSLSAQLGLRSFF. The CDR3, as DNA: TGTGCCAGCAGCTTATCGGCACAGCTCGGGTTAAGGTCTTTCTTT.

The J gene is TRBJ2-1, the V gene TRBV29-1; 13 bases align to TRBD2. V gave up 1 base and J gave up 7 bases; unmatched junction bases: 16. The CDR3 sequence is 19 residues long. CDR1 and CDR2 (germline): SQVTM, ANQGSEA. This CDR3 is CSVEGEKTRTSGGRNEQFF. The CDR3 DNA follows: TGCAGCGTTGAAGGGGAGAAGACCAGGACTAGCGGGGGCAGGAATGAGCAGTTCTTC.

The rearrangement joins TRBV27 to TRBJ2-2; 7 nucleotides match TRBD2. V was clipped by 10 bases and J by 2 bases; unmatched bases: 13. Germline V CDR1 and CDR2: MNHEY, SMNVEV (reference sequence). This CDR3 is 16 amino acids long. The CDR3 coding sequence is TGTGCCATCAGCGCGGAGGGCGGGGGAAACACCGGGGAGCTGTTTTTT. Translated: CAISAEGGGNTGELFF.

The genes are TRBV11-2 and TRBJ2-3, with a possible D match to TRBD2 (6 bases). The germline gives CDR1 SGHAT, CDR2 FQNNGV. The length of the CDR3 is 17 residues. V lost 1 base, J lost 0 bases, and 14 bases lay in between. This CDR3 reads CASSLVVGLLSTDTQYF. In DNA form, the CDR3 reads TGTGCCAGCAGCTTAGTGGTGGGACTCCTTAGCACAGATACGCAGTATTTT. Complete variable domain (other parts from reference TRBV11-2 and TRBJ2-3): EAGVAQSPRYKIIEKRQSVAFWCNPISGHATLYWYQQILGQGPKLLIQFQNNGVVDDSQLPKDRFSAERLKGVDSTLKIQPAKLEDSAVYLCASSLVVGLLSTDTQYFGPGTRLTVL.